This TCR beta chain was observed in a study of brain T cells in children with intractable seizures. CDR3 length: 18 amino acids. Germline values: CDR1 KGHSH, CDR2 LQKENI. Germline trimming cut 0 bases from V and 8 bases from J; bases unmatched to any gene: 13. At least one anti-epileptic drug was given before surgery. The assay was immunoSEQ multiplex PCR, and TCRdb's table has in-frame clones only and misses some. The repertoire holds roughly 110,000 clones, with 94% as singletons. The chain carries TRBV18 and TRBJ2-1; 10 bases align to TRBD2. Sequencing was performed on peripheral blood, taken at surgery. This sequence originates from a boy in the first two years of life with hemimegalencephaly and intractable seizures. CDR3 nucleotide sequence: TGTGCCAGCTCACCACCGCAGAGCCTAGCGGGAGTTCCGTATGAGCAGTTCTTC. Translation: CASSPPQSLAGVPYEQFF.